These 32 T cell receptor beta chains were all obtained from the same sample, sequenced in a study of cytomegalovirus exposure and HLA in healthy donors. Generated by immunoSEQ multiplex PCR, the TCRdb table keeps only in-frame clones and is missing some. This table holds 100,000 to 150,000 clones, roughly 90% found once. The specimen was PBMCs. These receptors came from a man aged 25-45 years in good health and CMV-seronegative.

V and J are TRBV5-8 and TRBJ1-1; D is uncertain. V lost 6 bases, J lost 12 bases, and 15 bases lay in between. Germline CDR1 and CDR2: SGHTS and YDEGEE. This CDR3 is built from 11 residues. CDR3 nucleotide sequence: TGTGCCAGCATCATGAACTTCTCTCCTTTCTTT. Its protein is CASIMNFSPFF.

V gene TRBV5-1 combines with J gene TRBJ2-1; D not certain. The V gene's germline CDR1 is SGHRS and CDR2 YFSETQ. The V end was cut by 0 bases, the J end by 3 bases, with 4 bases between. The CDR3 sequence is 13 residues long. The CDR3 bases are TGCGCCAGCAGCTTGGGAGACTACAATGAGCAGTTCTTC. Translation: CASSLGDYNEQFF.

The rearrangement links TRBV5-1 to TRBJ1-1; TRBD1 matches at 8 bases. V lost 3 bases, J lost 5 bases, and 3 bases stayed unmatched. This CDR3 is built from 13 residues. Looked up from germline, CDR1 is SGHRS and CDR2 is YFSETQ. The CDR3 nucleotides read TGCGCCAGCAGCTCTGACAGGGGAACTGAAGCTTTCTTT. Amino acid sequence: CASSSDRGTEAFF.

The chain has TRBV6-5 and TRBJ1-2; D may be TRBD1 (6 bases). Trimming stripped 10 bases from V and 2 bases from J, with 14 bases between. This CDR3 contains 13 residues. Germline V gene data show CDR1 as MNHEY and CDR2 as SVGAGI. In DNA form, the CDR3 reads TGTGCCACCCCGAGGGGGACGAACTATGGCTACACCTTC. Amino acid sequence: CATPRGTNYGYTF.

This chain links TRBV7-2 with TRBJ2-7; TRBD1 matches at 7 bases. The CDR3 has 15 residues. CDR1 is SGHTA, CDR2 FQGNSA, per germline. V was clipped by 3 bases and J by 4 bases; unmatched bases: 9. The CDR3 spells CASSFDRVLGYEQYF. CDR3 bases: TGTGCCAGCAGCTTCGACAGGGTGCTGGGATACGAGCAGTACTTC.

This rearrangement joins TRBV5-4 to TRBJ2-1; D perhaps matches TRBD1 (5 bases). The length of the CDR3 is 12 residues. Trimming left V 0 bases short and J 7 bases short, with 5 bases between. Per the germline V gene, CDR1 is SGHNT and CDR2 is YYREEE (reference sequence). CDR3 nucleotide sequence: TGTGCCAGCAGCTTGGACAGGAATGAGCAGTTCTTC. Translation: CASSLDRNEQFF.

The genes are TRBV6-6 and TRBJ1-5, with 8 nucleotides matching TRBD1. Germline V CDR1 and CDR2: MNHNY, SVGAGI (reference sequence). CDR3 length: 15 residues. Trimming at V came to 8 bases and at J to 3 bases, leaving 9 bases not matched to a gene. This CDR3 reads CASRNQGQVNQPQHF. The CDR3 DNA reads TGTGCCAGCCGAAACCAGGGACAGGTCAATCAGCCCCAGCATTTT.

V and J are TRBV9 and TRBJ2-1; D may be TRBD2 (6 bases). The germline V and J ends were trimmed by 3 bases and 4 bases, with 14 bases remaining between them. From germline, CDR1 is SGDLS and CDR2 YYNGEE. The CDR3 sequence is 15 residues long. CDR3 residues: CASSDPGDLYNEQFF. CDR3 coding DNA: TGTGCCAGCAGCGACCCGGGGGACTTATACAATGAGCAGTTCTTC.

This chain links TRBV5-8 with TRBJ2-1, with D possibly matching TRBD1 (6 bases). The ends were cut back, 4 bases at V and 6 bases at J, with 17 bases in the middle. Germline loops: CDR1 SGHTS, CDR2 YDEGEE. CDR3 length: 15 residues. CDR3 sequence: CASSAGIQGSNEQFF. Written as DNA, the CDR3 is TGTGCCAGCAGCGCAGGTATACAGGGAAGCAATGAGCAGTTCTTC.

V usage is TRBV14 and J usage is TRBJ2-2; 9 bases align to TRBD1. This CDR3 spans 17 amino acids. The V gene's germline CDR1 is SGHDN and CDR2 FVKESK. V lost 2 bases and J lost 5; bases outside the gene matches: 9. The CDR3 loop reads CASSQRMDRGRTGELFF. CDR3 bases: TGTGCCAGCAGCCAAAGGATGGACAGGGGAAGAACCGGGGAGCTGTTTTTT.

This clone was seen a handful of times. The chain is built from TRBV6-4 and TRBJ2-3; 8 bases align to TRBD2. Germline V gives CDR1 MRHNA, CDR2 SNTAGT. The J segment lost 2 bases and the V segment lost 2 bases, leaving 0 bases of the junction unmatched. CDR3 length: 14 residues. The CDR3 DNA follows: TGTGCCAGCAGTGACGGACTAGCCACAGATACGCAGTATTTT. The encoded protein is CASSDGLATDTQYF.

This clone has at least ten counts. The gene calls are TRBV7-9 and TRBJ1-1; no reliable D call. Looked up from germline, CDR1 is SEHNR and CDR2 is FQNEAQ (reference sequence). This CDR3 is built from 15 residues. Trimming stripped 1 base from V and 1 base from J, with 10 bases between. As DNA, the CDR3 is TGTGCCAGCAGCTTAGGGGGAGTGGGGAACACTGAAGCTTTCTTT. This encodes CASSLGGVGNTEAFF.

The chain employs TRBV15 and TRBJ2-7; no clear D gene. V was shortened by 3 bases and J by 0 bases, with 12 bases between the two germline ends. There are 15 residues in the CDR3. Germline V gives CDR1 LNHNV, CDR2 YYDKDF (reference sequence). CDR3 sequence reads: CATSSGLRSSYEQYF. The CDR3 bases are TGTGCCACCAGCAGCGGCCTACGGAGCTCCTACGAGCAGTACTTC.

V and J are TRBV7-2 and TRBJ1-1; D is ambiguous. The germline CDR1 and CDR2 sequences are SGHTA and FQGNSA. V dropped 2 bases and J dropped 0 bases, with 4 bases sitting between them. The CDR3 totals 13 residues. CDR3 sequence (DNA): TGTGCCAGCAGCTTATTCTTGAACACTGAAGCTTTCTTT. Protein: CASSLFLNTEAFF.

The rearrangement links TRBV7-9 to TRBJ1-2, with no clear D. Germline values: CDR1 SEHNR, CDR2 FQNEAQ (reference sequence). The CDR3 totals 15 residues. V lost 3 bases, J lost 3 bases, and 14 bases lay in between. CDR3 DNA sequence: TGTGCCAGCAGCTTGTATAGCCCACCAGACTATGGCTACACCTTC. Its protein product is CASSLYSPPDYGYTF.

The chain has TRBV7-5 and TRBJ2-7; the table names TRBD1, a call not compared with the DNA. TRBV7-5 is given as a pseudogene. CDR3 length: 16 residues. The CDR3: CVRSLGGTGGEGEQYF. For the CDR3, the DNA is TGTGTCAGAAGCTTAGGAGGGACAGGAGGAGAGGGCGAGCAGTACTTC.

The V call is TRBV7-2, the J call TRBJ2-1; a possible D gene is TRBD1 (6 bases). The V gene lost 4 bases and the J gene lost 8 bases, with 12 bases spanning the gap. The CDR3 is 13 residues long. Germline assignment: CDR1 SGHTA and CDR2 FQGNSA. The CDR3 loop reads CASSSRQAYEQFF. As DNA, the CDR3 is TGTGCCAGCAGCTCCCGACAGGCCTATGAGCAGTTCTTC.

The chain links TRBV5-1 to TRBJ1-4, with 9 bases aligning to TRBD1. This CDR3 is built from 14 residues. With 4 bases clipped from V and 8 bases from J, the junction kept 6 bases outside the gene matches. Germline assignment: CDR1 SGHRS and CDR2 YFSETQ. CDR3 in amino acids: CASSLGTGREKLFF. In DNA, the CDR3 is TGCGCCAGCAGCCTAGGGACAGGGAGAGAAAAACTGTTTTTT.

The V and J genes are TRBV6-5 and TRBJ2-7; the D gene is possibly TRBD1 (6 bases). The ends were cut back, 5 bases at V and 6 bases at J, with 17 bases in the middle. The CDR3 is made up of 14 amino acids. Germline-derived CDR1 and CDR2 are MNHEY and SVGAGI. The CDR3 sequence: CASSAQGIEREQYF. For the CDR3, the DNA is TGTGCCAGCAGTGCACAGGGTATAGAACGCGAGCAGTACTTC.

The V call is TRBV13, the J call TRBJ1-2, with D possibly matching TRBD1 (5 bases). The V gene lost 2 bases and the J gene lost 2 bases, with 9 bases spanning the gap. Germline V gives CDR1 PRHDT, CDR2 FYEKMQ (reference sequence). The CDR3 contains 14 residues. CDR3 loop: CASSLTGPNYGYTF. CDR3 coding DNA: TGTGCCAGCAGCTTAACAGGACCAAACTATGGCTACACCTTC.

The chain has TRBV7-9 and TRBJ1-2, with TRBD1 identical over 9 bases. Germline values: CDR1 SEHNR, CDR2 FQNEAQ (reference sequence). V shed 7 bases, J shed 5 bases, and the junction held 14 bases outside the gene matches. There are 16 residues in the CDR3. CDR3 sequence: CASTITPGQGLYGYTF. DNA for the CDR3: TGTGCCAGCACCATCACTCCGGGACAGGGCCTTTATGGCTACACCTTC.

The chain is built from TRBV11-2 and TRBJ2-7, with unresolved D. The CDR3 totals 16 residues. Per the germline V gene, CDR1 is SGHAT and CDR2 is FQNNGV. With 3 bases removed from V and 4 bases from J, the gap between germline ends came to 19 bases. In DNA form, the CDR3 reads TGTGCCAGCAGCTTTCGCCCCGTGGGCGAGATGTACGAGCAGTACTTC. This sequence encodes CASSFRPVGEMYEQYF.

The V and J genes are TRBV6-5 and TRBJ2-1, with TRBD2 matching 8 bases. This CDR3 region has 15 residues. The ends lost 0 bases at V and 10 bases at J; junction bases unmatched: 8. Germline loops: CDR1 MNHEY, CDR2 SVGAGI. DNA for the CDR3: TGTGCCAGCAGTTACTCGTCCGGGACTAGATACGAGCAGTTCTTC. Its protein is CASSYSSGTRYEQFF.

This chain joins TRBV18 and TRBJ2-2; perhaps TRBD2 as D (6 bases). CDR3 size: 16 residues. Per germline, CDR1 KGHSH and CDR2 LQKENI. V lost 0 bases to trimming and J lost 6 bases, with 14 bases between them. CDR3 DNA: TGTGCCAGCTCACCACCGTATCCCAGGGACTCCGGGGAGCTGTTTTTT. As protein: CASSPPYPRDSGELFF.

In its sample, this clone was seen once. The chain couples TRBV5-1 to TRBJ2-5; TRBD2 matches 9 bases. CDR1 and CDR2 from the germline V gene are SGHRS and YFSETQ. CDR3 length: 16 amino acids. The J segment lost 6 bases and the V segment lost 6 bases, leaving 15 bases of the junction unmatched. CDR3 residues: CASNIFPSAGGQTQYF. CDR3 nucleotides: TGCGCCAGCAACATATTCCCGTCCGCGGGGGGGCAGACCCAGTACTTC.

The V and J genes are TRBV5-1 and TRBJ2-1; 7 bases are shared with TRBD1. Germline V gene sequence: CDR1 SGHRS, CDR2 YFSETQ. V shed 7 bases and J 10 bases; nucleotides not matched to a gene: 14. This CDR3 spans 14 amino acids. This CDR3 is CASGSATGFGEQFF. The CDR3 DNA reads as TGCGCCAGCGGCTCGGCGACAGGGTTCGGGGAGCAGTTCTTC.

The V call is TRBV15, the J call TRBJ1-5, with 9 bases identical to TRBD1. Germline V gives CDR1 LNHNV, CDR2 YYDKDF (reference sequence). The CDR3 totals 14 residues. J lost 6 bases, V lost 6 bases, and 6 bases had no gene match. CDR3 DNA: TGTGCCACCAGGGACAGGGGAGGATTTCAGCCCCAGCATTTT. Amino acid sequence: CATRDRGGFQPQHF.

CDR3 sequence: CAWSLTTGPGNTIYF. The CDR3 DNA reads as TGTGCCTGGAGCCTAACGACAGGGCCTGGAAACACCATATATTTT. This chain joins TRBV30 and TRBJ1-3, with 7 bases lining up with TRBD1. The CDR3 has 15 residues. Germline trimming cut 3 bases from V and 2 bases from J; bases unmatched to any gene: 7. Germline V gives CDR1 GTSNPN, CDR2 SVGIG (reference sequence).

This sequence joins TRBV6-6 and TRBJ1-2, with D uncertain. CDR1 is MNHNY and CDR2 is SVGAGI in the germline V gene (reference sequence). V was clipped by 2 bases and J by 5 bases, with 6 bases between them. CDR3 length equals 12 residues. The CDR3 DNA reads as TGTGCCAGCAGTTACATGAGTTATGGCTACACCTTC. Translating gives CASSYMSYGYTF.

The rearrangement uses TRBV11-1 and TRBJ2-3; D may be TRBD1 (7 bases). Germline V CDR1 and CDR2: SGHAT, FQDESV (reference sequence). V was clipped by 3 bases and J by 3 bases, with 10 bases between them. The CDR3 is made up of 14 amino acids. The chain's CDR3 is CASSLAGQTDTQYF. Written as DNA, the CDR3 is TGTGCCAGCAGCTTGGCGGGACAGACAGATACGCAGTATTTT.

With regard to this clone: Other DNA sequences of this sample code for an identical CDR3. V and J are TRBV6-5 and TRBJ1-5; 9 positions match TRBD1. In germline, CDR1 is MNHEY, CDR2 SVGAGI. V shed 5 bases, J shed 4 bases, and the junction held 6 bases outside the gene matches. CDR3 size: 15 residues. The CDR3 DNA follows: TGTGCCAGCAGTAAGACAGGGGGATTGAATCAGCCCCAGCATTTT. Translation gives CASSKTGGLNQPQHF.

CDR3: CASSPRGDGELFF. In DNA, the CDR3 is TGTGCCAGCAGCCCCCGGGGAGACGGGGAGCTGTTTTTT. The chain recombines TRBV9 with TRBJ2-2, with D perhaps matching TRBD2 (5 bases). This CDR3 region has 13 residues. Germline loops: CDR1 SGDLS, CDR2 YYNGEE. With 4 bases removed from V and 7 bases from J, the gap between germline ends came to 11 bases.